These T cell receptor beta chains were read from a single sample in a study of T cell responses to AZD1222 COVID-19 vaccine. Sequencing used immunoSEQ multiplex PCR; TCRdb keeps in-frame clones, though not all of them. The sample lists some 200,000 clones; approximately 90% were seen once. Material: peripheral blood, obtained on day 0 of AZD1222 vaccination. Every receptor here comes from an adult in good health. The CDR3 runs from the conserved cysteine through the conserved F or W. Each record gives: clone size, J gene, V gene, D gene, CDR3 DNA, CDR3 protein. D genes are given only for firm matches. Clone size is stated in some rows and not others, as once, few, many or a class when expanded.

NA	TRBJ2-5	TRBV3-1/TRBV3-2	TRBD2	TGTGCCAGCAGGGGCAAGGAGCGGGGATTTCAAGAGACCCAGTACTTC	CASRGKERGFQETQYF
NA	TRBJ2-3	TRBV11-2	NA	TGTGCCAGCAGCTTAAGTTTTGATACGCAGTATTTT	CASSLSFDTQYF
NA	TRBJ1-1	TRBV27	NA	TGTGCCAGCAGTTTATCCTGGACACCCAACACTGAAGCTTTCTTT	CASSLSWTPNTEAFF
NA	TRBJ2-7	TRBV12-3/TRBV12-4	TRBD2	TGTGCCAGCAGCTACGGACTAGCAGTTATCCGGTACTTC	CASSYGLAVIRYF
NA	TRBJ2-2	TRBV29-1	NA	TGCAGCGTTGATAGGGAGGATACCGGGGAGCTGTTTTTT	CSVDREDTGELFF
NA	TRBJ2-7	TRBV11-2	NA	TGTGCCAGCAGCTTAGTCCCCCATTCCTACGAGCAGTACTTC	CASSLVPHSYEQYF
NA	TRBJ2-7	TRBV5-1	NA	TGCGCCAGCAGCTTGAACGGACAGTACGAGCAGTACTTC	CASSLNGQYEQYF
NA	TRBJ2-1	TRBV5-1	NA	TGCGCCAGCAGCTTTGACGACTCCGGGGATGAGCAGTTCTTC	CASSFDDSGDEQFF
NA	TRBJ2-3	TRBV7-9	TRBD2	TGTGCCAGCACCGAACTAGCGGCTAGCACAGATACGCAGTATTTT	CASTELAASTDTQYF
NA	TRBJ2-7	TRBV29-1	NA	TGCAGCGCAAAACGCCGGGCAGGGGCCTACGAGCAGTACTTC	CSAKRRAGAYEQYF
NA	TRBJ1-1	TRBV6-5	NA	TGTGCCAGCAGTTACGGCTCAGACACTGAAGCTTTCTTT	CASSYGSDTEAFF
NA	TRBJ1-5	TRBV7-9	NA	TGTGCCAGCAGCGGCCAGCGTAGCAATCAGCCCCAGCATTTT	CASSGQRSNQPQHF
NA	TRBJ2-5	TRBV5-1	NA	TGCGCCAGCAGCTTATTCAGCTTCCAAGAGACCCAGTACTTC	CASSLFSFQETQYF
NA	TRBJ1-2	TRBV2	NA	TGTGCCTCTCGACAGGCGATTAACTATGGCTACACCTTC	CASRQAINYGYTF
NA	TRBJ2-2	TRBV11-3	NA	TGTGCCAGCAGCTTCCCGAACACCGGGGAGCTGTTTTTT	CASSFPNTGELFF
NA	TRBJ2-7	TRBV9	TRBD2	TGTGCCAGCAGCCCCGCCGGGACTAGGCTTGACGAGCAGTACTTC	CASSPAGTRLDEQYF
once	TRBJ1-1	TRBV7-9	TRBD1	TGTGCCAGCAGCCTACCTGACAGGGGGCGAACTGAAGCTTTCTTT	CASSLPDRGRTEAFF
NA	TRBJ1-2	TRBV10-3	NA	TGTGCCATCAGTGAGGGTCGGGCCTATGGCTACACCTTC	CAISEGRAYGYTF
NA	TRBJ1-1	TRBV15	TRBD1	TGTGCCACCAGCAGAGAATCAGGGGGCCCCACTGAAGCTTTCTTT	CATSRESGGPTEAFF
NA	TRBJ1-2	TRBV5-6	TRBD1	TGTGCCAGCAGCTTAAGACAGGGAGGCTACACCTTC	CASSLRQGGYTF
once	TRBJ1-1	TRBV5-6	TRBD1	TGTGCCAGCAGCTTGGCCGCAGGGGGATACATTGAAGCTTTCTTT	CASSLAAGGYIEAFF
once	TRBJ1-2	TRBV5-4	NA	TGTGCCAGCAGCTTGGCCGCGGGTATTAACTATGGCTACACCTTC	CASSLAAGINYGYTF
NA	TRBJ2-1	TRBV7-9	NA	TGTGCCAGCAGCTTTCTTGGCCAAGACAATGAGCAGTTCTTC	CASSFLGQDNEQFF
NA	TRBJ2-7	TRBV5-1	NA	TGCGCCAGCAGCTTGTTGGCGACCGGTCCCTACGAGCAGTACTTC	CASSLLATGPYEQYF
once	TRBJ2-3	TRBV2	NA	TGTGCCAGCAGTGAACTCGGGGGTACAGATACGCAGTATTTT	CASSELGGTDTQYF
NA	TRBJ2-3	TRBV19	TRBD2	TGTGCCAGTAGTTTCCGGACTAGCGGGAGGGCCAGGAGCACAGATACGCAGTATTTT	CASSFRTSGRARSTDTQYF
NA	TRBJ1-1	TRBV7-6	NA	TGTGCCAGCAGCTTTAGGTTTCACACTGAAGCTTTCTTT	CASSFRFHTEAFF
NA	TRBJ1-6	TRBV4-2	NA	TGTGCCAGCAGCCCCGACCCGATGTCACCCCTCCACTTT	CASSPDPMSPLHF
NA	TRBJ1-1	TRBV27	NA	TGTGGGAGTGGGGAACGCACTGAAGCTTTCTTT	CGSGERTEAFF